The 30 T cell receptor beta chains listed next were all sequenced from one sample in a study of T cell changes during pregnancy in multiple sclerosis. Assay used: immunoSEQ multiplex PCR; TCRdb lists only in-frame clones, some missing. This sample carries roughly 64,000 clones, roughly 92% of them seen once, and the ten largest clones take more than 1.2%. The source was peripheral blood, collected in the second trimester of pregnancy. Receptors originate from a female donor with multiple sclerosis, enrolled in a pregnancy study.

The DNA for the CDR3 is TGTGCCAGCAGTGAAGGCCCAATCACTAGCGGGAGGGCCAATGAGCAGTTCTTC. This codes for CASSEGPITSGRANEQFF. The V call is TRBV6-1, the J call TRBJ2-1; 13 bases are shared with TRBD2. The ends lost 1 base at V and 6 bases at J; junction bases unmatched: 9. Germline CDR1 MNHNS, CDR2 SASEGT. The length of the CDR3 is 18 residues.

This chain uses TRBV6-5 with TRBJ2-7, with a tentative D call TRBD1 (6 bases). The CDR3 contains 15 residues. The V gene's germline CDR1 is MNHEY and CDR2 SVGAGI. The ends were cut back, 6 bases at V and 3 bases at J, with 18 bases in the middle. The CDR3 sequence: CASRKSTGYLYEQYF. CDR3 coding DNA: TGTGCCAGCAGGAAGAGCACAGGGTACCTCTACGAGCAGTACTTC.

This clone has just one count. This chain links TRBV30 with TRBJ2-7; the match to TRBD2 covers 12 bases. The CDR3 totals 14 residues. Germline-derived CDR1 and CDR2 are GTSNPN and SVGIG (reference sequence). V lost 2 bases and J lost 5; bases outside the gene matches: 4. As DNA, the CDR3 is TGTGCCTGGAGTCCAACTAGCGGGAGGAACGAGCAGTACTTC. Translated: CAWSPTSGRNEQYF.

This clone is a singleton in its sample. The V gene is TRBV21-1, the J gene TRBJ1-5; TRBD1 is taken as the D call from the table, unchecked against the DNA. TRBV21-1 is marked as a pseudogene. This CDR3 has 16 residues. The CDR3 DNA reads as TGTGCCAGCTATGTAACCCAGGGTGTGAGCAATCAGCCCCAGCATTTT. Translating gives CASYVTQGVSNQPQHF.

CDR3 region: CAISGGEQTGLEQYF. CDR3 in DNA: TGTGCCATCAGCGGAGGAGAGCAAACAGGGCTAGAGCAGTACTTC. The genes are TRBV10-3 and TRBJ2-7; perhaps TRBD1 as D (6 bases). V lost 6 bases, J lost 7 bases, and 22 bases lay in between. The CDR3 runs 15 residues. Germline V gene lookup returns CDR1 ENHRY and CDR2 SYGVKD.

The CDR3 sequence: CASSPRVAAYNEQFF. The CDR3 DNA reads TGTGCCAGCAGCCCAAGGGTAGCGGCCTACAATGAGCAGTTCTTC. The J gene is TRBJ2-1, the V gene TRBV7-9; perhaps TRBD2 as D (6 bases). This CDR3 has 15 residues. Germline assignment: CDR1 SEHNR and CDR2 FQNEAQ (reference sequence). The V and J ends lost 5 bases and 2 bases respectively, with 13 bases between them.

The V and J genes are TRBV6-5 and TRBJ1-1; the match to TRBD1 covers 11 bases. The junction had 5 bases not matched to a gene; V was cut back by 0 bases and J by 5 bases. The CDR3 is 16 residues long. Germline V gene data show CDR1 as MNHEY and CDR2 as SVGAGI. In DNA, the CDR3 is TGTGCCAGCAGTTACTCTTCCGGGACAGGGGGTACTGAAGCTTTCTTT. Translating gives CASSYSSGTGGTEAFF.

The chain couples TRBV11-2 to TRBJ1-1; D unclear. The V and J ends lost 1 base and 2 bases respectively, with 14 bases between them. Looked up from germline, CDR1 is SGHAT and CDR2 is FQNNGV. This CDR3 is 16 amino acids long. The CDR3 DNA reads as TGTGCCAGCAGCTTAGTTTCCTGGCAGTCAAACACTGAAGCTTTCTTT. This translates into CASSLVSWQSNTEAFF.

This chain joins TRBV30 and TRBJ2-3, with D uncertain. V lost 1 base, J lost 2 bases, and 4 bases lay in between. Germline V CDR1 and CDR2: GTSNPN, SVGIG (reference sequence). The CDR3 extends over 12 amino acids. As DNA, the CDR3 is TGTGCCTGGAGTGACAACACAGATACGCAGTATTTT. This encodes CAWSDNTDTQYF.

The chain carries TRBV13 and TRBJ2-3; tentative D call: TRBD1 (7 bases). Deletions cut 3 bases from V and 6 bases from J, with 19 bases between. The CDR3 is made up of 16 amino acids. Germline CDR1 is PRHDT and CDR2 is FYEKMQ (reference sequence). The CDR3 nucleotides are TGTGCCAGCAGCTTTGTTGGAGGGGGCAATGGCGATACGCAGTATTTT. Protein product: CASSFVGGGNGDTQYF.

The chain joins TRBV5-6 to TRBJ2-5, with a weak D call TRBD2 (5 bases). The CDR3 runs 13 residues. Germline CDR1 is SGHDT and CDR2 is YYEEEE. Trimming pared 4 bases from V and 6 bases from J, leaving 13 bases between. CDR3 loop: CASSVRGLKTQYF. For the CDR3, the DNA is TGTGCCAGCAGCGTCCGCGGGTTAAAGACCCAGTACTTC.

The chain combines TRBV11-2 with TRBJ2-2; D gene ambiguous. This CDR3 is 15 amino acids long. Germline lookup yields CDR1 SGHAT and CDR2 FQNNGV. V was trimmed by 2 bases and J by 6 bases, leaving 13 bases between them. The CDR3 here is CASSLSQMFSGELFF. DNA of the CDR3: TGTGCCAGCAGCTTAAGTCAGATGTTTTCCGGGGAGCTGTTTTTT.

The chain employs TRBV5-1 and TRBJ2-7, with a weak D call TRBD2 (5 bases). From germline, CDR1 is SGHRS and CDR2 YFSETQ. This CDR3 contains 15 residues. Trimming pared 0 bases from V and 2 bases from J, leaving 12 bases between. The CDR3 is CASSLDLAFPYEQYF. CDR3 bases: TGCGCCAGCAGCTTGGATCTAGCCTTCCCCTACGAGCAGTACTTC.

The chain is built from TRBV30 and TRBJ2-7, with 7 bases that match TRBD1. Trimming removed 4 bases from V and 7 bases from J; junction bases left unmatched: 4. The CDR3 spans 11 residues. The V gene's germline CDR1 is GTSNPN and CDR2 SVGIG (reference sequence). The chain's CDR3 is CAWTPGGEQYF. CDR3 bases: TGTGCCTGGACTCCAGGGGGAGAGCAGTACTTC.

This chain connects TRBV5-4 to TRBJ2-5; 8 nucleotides agree with TRBD2. V shed 1 base, J shed 5 bases, and the junction held 4 bases outside the gene matches. This CDR3 has 14 residues. Germline V CDR1 and CDR2: SGHNT, YYREEE (reference sequence). The CDR3: CASSLSGGRETQYF. The CDR3 DNA sequence: TGTGCCAGCAGCTTGTCGGGGGGGAGGGAGACCCAGTACTTC. The entire variable domain, with the rest obtained from reference TRBV5-4 and TRBJ2-5, is as follows: ETGVTQSPTHLIKTRGQQVTLRCSSQSGHNTVSWYQQALGQGPQFIFQYYREEENGRGNFPPRFSGLQFPNYSSELNVNALELDDSALYLCASSLSGGRETQYFGPGTRLLVL.

The V call is TRBV2, the J call TRBJ2-5; D is unclear. Deletions cut 4 bases from V and 1 base from J, with 10 bases between. CDR3 length equals 14 residues. From germline, CDR1 is SNHLY and CDR2 FYNNEI. The CDR3 DNA follows: TGTGCCAGCAGTGTTAACGAGATCCAAGAGACCCAGTACTTC. This codes for CASSVNEIQETQYF.

This rearrangement joins TRBV5-4 to TRBJ1-1; TRBD1 matches 8 bases. The CDR3 consists of 16 residues. With 4 bases clipped from V and 4 bases from J, the junction kept 12 bases outside the gene matches. Germline V gene lookup returns CDR1 SGHNT and CDR2 YYREEE (reference sequence). CDR3 bases: TGTGCCAGCAGCCAAGACAGGGGTGGATATGGCACTGAAGCTTTCTTT. It specifies CASSQDRGGYGTEAFF.

The chain links TRBV19 to TRBJ1-1; no definite D call. Germline values: CDR1 LNHDA, CDR2 SQIVND (reference sequence). V lost 10 bases and J 0 bases, leaving 12 bases between the germline ends. The CDR3 is 13 amino acids. This chain's CDR3 is CATVSQLNTEAFF. CDR3 nucleotides: TGTGCCACCGTCAGTCAACTGAACACTGAAGCTTTCTTT.

This chain connects TRBV5-4 to TRBJ2-1, with TRBD2 identical over 11 bases. Germline loops: CDR1 SGHNT, CDR2 YYREEE (reference sequence). The CDR3 is 16 residues long. Germline trimming cut 4 bases from V and 5 bases from J; bases unmatched to any gene: 8. In nucleotides, the CDR3 is TGTGCCAGCAGCACTACTAGCGGGAGCTTCCACAATGAGCAGTTCTTC. This translates into CASSTTSGSFHNEQFF.

The V gene is TRBV10-3, the J gene TRBJ2-1, with 7 bases fitting TRBD1. Germline V lookup: CDR1 ENHRY, CDR2 SYGVKD. There are 15 residues in the CDR3. The ends lost 6 bases at V and 8 bases at J; junction bases unmatched: 13. The CDR3 sequence: CAISDSRDSMHEQFF. In DNA form, the CDR3 reads TGTGCCATCAGCGATTCCCGGGACAGTATGCATGAGCAGTTCTTC.

The chain combines TRBV6-5 with TRBJ1-4; TRBD1 might be the D (6 bases). Deletions cut 8 bases from V and 8 bases from J, with 9 bases between. This CDR3 is built from 11 residues. Germline V CDR1 and CDR2: MNHEY, SVGAGI. CDR3 region: CASRGAEKLFF. The CDR3 region has the DNA TGTGCCAGCCGGGGGGCGGAAAAACTGTTTTTT.

The chain uses TRBV2 and TRBJ2-7; TRBD1 aligns across 7 bases. CDR1 and CDR2 from the germline V gene are SNHLY and FYNNEI. This CDR3 is built from 15 residues. The trim removed 6 bases at V and 3 bases at J, leaving 11 bases unmatched. CDR3 sequence (DNA): TGTGCCAGCAGCGACCCGGACAGGAGCCACTACGAGCAGTACTTC. Protein product: CASSDPDRSHYEQYF.

This clone was seen just once. Its ends do not fully match the called genes, so a read error is possible. This chain connects TRBV11-2 to TRBJ2-7, with D uncertain. The CDR3 is 14 residues long. The germline CDR1 and CDR2 sequences are SGHAT and FQNNGV. CDR3 DNA sequence: TGTGCCAGCACCTTAGACAAGCTCCTCGACGAGCAGTACTTC. Its protein product is CASTLDKLLDEQYF.

The chain employs TRBV27 and TRBJ1-5, with D unresolved. The CDR3 is made up of 14 amino acids. The germline V gene has CDR1 MNHEY and CDR2 SMNVEV (reference sequence). Trimming took off 2 bases at V and 4 bases at J, with 9 bases between the two ends. The CDR3 is CASSLRGLNQPQHF. CDR3 bases: TGTGCCAGCAGTTTACGAGGGCTTAATCAGCCCCAGCATTTT.

The chain joins TRBV6-1 to TRBJ1-5; TRBD1 agrees at 9 bases. Germline V gives CDR1 MNHNS, CDR2 SASEGT. The V gene end was trimmed by 5 bases and the J gene end by 9 bases; junction bases not matched to a gene: 11. CDR3 length equals 15 residues. This CDR3 reads CASSRPTGGFGPQHF. The CDR3 DNA is TGTGCCAGCAGTCGGCCGACAGGGGGGTTCGGGCCCCAGCATTTT.

The gene calls are TRBV6-8 and TRBJ2-1, with 10 bases lining up with TRBD1. Germline values: CDR1 MNHGY, CDR2 SAAAGT. The CDR3 sequence is 20 residues long. With V trimmed by 6 bases and J by 4 bases, 21 bases remained unmatched. Here the CDR3 DNA reads TGTGCCAGCAGCCCTCCGCAGGGACAGGGGCAGTCACAACGTTACAATGAGCAGTTCTTC. Protein product: CASSPPQGQGQSQRYNEQFF.

The gene calls are TRBV9 and TRBJ2-3; 10 nucleotides line up with TRBD2. Germline V gene lookup returns CDR1 SGDLS and CDR2 YYNGEE. The CDR3 sequence is 15 residues long. V lost 3 bases to trimming and J lost 4 bases; unmatched junction nucleotides: 5. CDR3 protein: CASSAESGGADTQYF. CDR3 nucleotides: TGTGCCAGCAGCGCCGAGAGCGGGGGGGCAGATACGCAGTATTTT.

This chain links TRBV2 with TRBJ2-3; tentative D call: TRBD1 (6 bases). Germline V gives CDR1 SNHLY, CDR2 FYNNEI. The ends were cut back, 6 bases at V and 2 bases at J, with 12 bases in the middle. The CDR3 spans 14 residues. CDR3 sequence reads: CASRMTGNTDTQYF. CDR3 sequence (DNA): TGTGCCAGCAGGATGACAGGTAACACAGATACGCAGTATTTT.

The rearrangement uses TRBV6-5 and TRBJ2-1; tentatively, D is TRBD2 (6 bases). CDR1 is MNHEY and CDR2 is SVGAGI in the germline V gene. This CDR3 has 13 residues. The V end lost 0 bases, the J end lost 9 bases, and 9 bases lay between the germline ends. Here the CDR3 DNA reads TGTGCCAGCAGTTACTCGGGACTTGTTGAGCAGTTCTTC. Its protein is CASSYSGLVEQFF.

This chain connects TRBV29-1 to TRBJ2-3; possible D gene TRBD2, 6 bases. V was cut by 3 bases and J by 4 bases, with 14 bases left in between. The CDR3 has 14 amino acids. Per the germline V gene, CDR1 is SQVTM and CDR2 is ANQGSEA. Here the CDR3 DNA reads TGCAGCGTTGAGACTAGAAAATTTTCAGATACGCAGTATTTT. Protein sequence: CSVETRKFSDTQYF.